Following are 9 T cell receptor beta chains from one sample sequenced in a study of shared clonotypes between healthy human individuals. Here immunoSEQ multiplex PCR was the method, and the copy in TCRdb shows in-frame clones only, minus some. The table shows 730,000 or so clones, with around 72% occurring only once. The sequencing input was memory CD4+ T cells sorted from blood. Sample subset: CD45RA-negative fraction. Source of these receptors: a woman aged 25 to 39 in good health.

This chain connects TRBV28 to TRBJ2-7, with TRBD2 identical over 7 bases. The CDR3 totals 15 residues. Germline-derived CDR1 and CDR2 are MDHEN and SYDVKM. V trimming: 3 bases; J trimming: 7 bases; junction bases outside the gene matches: 12. This chain's CDR3 is CASSFSEAGAVEQYF. The CDR3 nucleotides are TGTGCCAGCAGTTTTAGTGAGGCGGGAGCTGTAGAGCAGTACTTC. Full variable domain (remainder filled in from reference TRBV28 and TRBJ2-7): DVKVTQSSRYLVKRTGEKVFLECVQDMDHENMFWYRQDPGLGLRLIYFSYDVKMKEKGDIPEGYSVSREKKERFSLILESASTNQTSMYLCASSFSEAGAVEQYFGPGTRLTVT.

This rearrangement joins TRBV9 to TRBJ1-1; D may be TRBD1 (5 bases). Trimming removed 4 bases from V and 4 bases from J, with 17 bases in between. Germline loops: CDR1 SGDLS, CDR2 YYNGEE. CDR3 size: 15 residues. The CDR3 nucleotides read TGTGCCAGCAGCCCCCGGGTTGGGGGGATCACTGAAGCTTTCTTT. It encodes CASSPRVGGITEAFF.

This chain joins TRBV10-3 and TRBJ2-5, with 8 bases that match TRBD1. The CDR3 spans 14 residues. The V gene's germline CDR1 is ENHRY and CDR2 SYGVKD. Trimming took 5 bases from V and 4 from J; bases not matched to a gene: 6. As DNA, the CDR3 is TGTGCCATCAGTAGGGATACAGGGGGAGAGACCCAGTACTTC. This encodes CAISRDTGGETQYF.

The chain employs TRBV2 and TRBJ1-2; TRBD1 might be the D (6 bases). This CDR3 has 13 amino acids. The germline V and J ends were trimmed by 6 bases and 6 bases, with 14 bases remaining between them. CDR1 is SNHLY, CDR2 FYNNEI, per germline. The CDR3 region is CASRGAGSDGYTF. The DNA of the CDR3 is TGTGCCAGCAGGGGGGCCGGGTCAGATGGCTACACCTTC.

This clone came up many times. The V call is TRBV27, the J call TRBJ2-7; D might be TRBD2 (5 bases). CDR1 and CDR2 (germline): MNHEY, SMNVEV (reference sequence). Trimming cost V 4 bases and J 5 bases, with 18 bases left between them. The CDR3 is 15 amino acids. The chain's CDR3 is CASSSVLTGFHEQYF. The CDR3 region has the DNA TGTGCCAGCAGTTCGGTTTTAACGGGGTTCCACGAGCAGTACTTC.

This clone was seen only once. The V call is TRBV28, the J call TRBJ2-7; 8 positions match TRBD1. From germline, CDR1 is MDHEN and CDR2 SYDVKM. The CDR3 has 15 amino acids. Trimming cost V 6 bases and J 6 bases; bases outside gene matches: 13. The CDR3 sequence: CASRTRRGRGVEQYF. The CDR3 nucleotides read TGTGCCAGCAGGACCCGCAGGGGGCGCGGGGTCGAGCAGTACTTC.

This clone was detected only a few times. This chain links TRBV2 with TRBJ2-3, with 11 positions matching TRBD1. This CDR3 comprises 15 residues. V dropped 6 bases and J dropped 4; count of bases not matched to a gene: 6. Germline V gives CDR1 SNHLY, CDR2 FYNNEI. CDR3 sequence (DNA): TGTGCCAGCAGCCGCGGGACAGGGGGGCCAGATACGCAGTATTTT. Encoded protein: CASSRGTGGPDTQYF.

This clone was seen only a few times. The V gene is TRBV5-1, the J gene TRBJ1-2; D is unclear. The V gene lost 0 bases and the J gene lost 4 bases, with 10 bases spanning the gap. Per the germline V gene, CDR1 is SGHRS and CDR2 is YFSETQ. This CDR3 has 14 amino acids. The CDR3, as DNA: TGCGCCAGCAGCTTGGAGGCAGCGGGCTATGGCTACACCTTC. Translation: CASSLEAAGYGYTF.

This chain's CDR3 is CASSLAHSQQETQYF. The CDR3 DNA is TGTGCCAGCAGCTTAGCGCATAGCCAACAAGAGACCCAGTACTTC. V and J are TRBV7-9 and TRBJ2-5; D not resolved. Trimming pared 0 bases from V and 2 bases from J, leaving 10 bases between. The germline gives CDR1 SEHNR, CDR2 FQNEAQ (reference sequence). The CDR3 runs 15 residues.